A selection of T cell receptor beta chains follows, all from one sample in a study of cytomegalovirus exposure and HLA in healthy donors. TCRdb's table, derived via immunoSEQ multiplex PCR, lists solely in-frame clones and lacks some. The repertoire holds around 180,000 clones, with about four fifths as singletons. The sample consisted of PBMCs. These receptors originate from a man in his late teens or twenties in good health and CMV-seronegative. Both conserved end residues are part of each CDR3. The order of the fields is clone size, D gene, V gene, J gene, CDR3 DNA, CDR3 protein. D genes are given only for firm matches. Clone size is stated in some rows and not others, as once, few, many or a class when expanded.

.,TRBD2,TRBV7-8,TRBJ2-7,TGTGCCAGCAGCTTAGTTCTAGCGGGGGGGCGGGAGCAGTACTTC,CASSLVLAGGREQYF
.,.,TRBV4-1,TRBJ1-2,TGCGCCAGCAGCCAACTACCCCGGACACGAACATCTACTAACTATGGCTACACCTTC,CASSQLPRTRTSTNYGYTF
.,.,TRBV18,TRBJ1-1,TGTGCCAGCTCACCTGATATCGGGATGTTAACTGAAGCTTTCTTT,CASSPDIGMLTEAFF
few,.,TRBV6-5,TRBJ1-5,TGTGCCAGCAGTTACACCACCCCCGGGTCCAATCAGCCCCAGCATTTT,CASSYTTPGSNQPQHF
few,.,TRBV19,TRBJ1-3,TGTGCCAGTAGTAGCCTCACAGGGATCGGAAACACCATATATTTT,CASSSLTGIGNTIYF
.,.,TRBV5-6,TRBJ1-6,TGTGCCAGCAGCGCGGTACCGATGGATAATTCACCCCTCCACTTT,CASSAVPMDNSPLHF
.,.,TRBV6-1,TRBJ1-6,TGTGCCAGCACCAGACAGGCCGAACACTCACCCCTCCACTTT,CASTRQAEHSPLHF
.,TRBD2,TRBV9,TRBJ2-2,TGTGCCAGCGGCCACAGGGGAGGACTAGCGGGAGCCGGGGAGCTGTTTTTT,CASGHRGGLAGAGELFF
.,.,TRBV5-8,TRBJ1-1,TGTGCCAGCAGCCTCAGAATGAACACTGAAGCTTTCTTT,CASSLRMNTEAFF
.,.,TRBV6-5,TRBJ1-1,TGTGCCAGCAGTTACGAGTCGGGCACTGAAGCTTTCTTT,CASSYESGTEAFF
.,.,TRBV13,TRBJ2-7,TGTGCCAGCAGCCGGGACTTCCCCTACGAGCAGTACTTC,CASSRDFPYEQYF
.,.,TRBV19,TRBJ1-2,TGTGCCAGTAGAACCCACGACAGACTGTATGGCTACACCTTC,CASRTHDRLYGYTF
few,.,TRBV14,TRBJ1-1,TGTGCCAGCAGCCTAAACAGGGATACTGAAGCTTTCTTT,CASSLNRDTEAFF
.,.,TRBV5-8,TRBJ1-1,TGTGCCAGCAGCTTGGTTCGGGGGAACACTGAAGCTTTCTTT,CASSLVRGNTEAFF
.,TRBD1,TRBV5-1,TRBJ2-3,TGCGCCACCTACTCGGGACAGGCTACAGATACGCAGTATTTT,CATYSGQATDTQYF
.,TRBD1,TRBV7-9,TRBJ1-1,TGTGCCACCTTCCCACAGGGGTTCGATACTGAAGCTTTCTTT,CATFPQGFDTEAFF
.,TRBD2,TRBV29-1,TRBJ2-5,TGCAGCGTTGTCTGGCGGGGGACTGTAGAGACCCAGTACTTC,CSVVWRGTVETQYF
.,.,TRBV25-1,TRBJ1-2,TGTGCCAGCAGTGAGCCCCCTCCGGGGGGCTACACCTTC,CASSEPPPGGYTF
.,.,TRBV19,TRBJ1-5,TGTGCCACCCGACAGTTTAATAGCAATCAGCCCCAGCATTTT,CATRQFNSNQPQHF
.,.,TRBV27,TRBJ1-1,TGTGCCAGCAGCGAAAGACAGCTGAACACTGAAGCTTTCTTT,CASSERQLNTEAFF
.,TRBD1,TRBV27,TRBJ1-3,TGTGCCAGCAGTTTTGGTCAGGGGGTGTCTGGAAACACCATATATTTT,CASSFGQGVSGNTIYF
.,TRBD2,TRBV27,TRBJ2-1,TGTGCCAGCAGTCTAGCGGGAGGGCTTGGGGGAGATGAGCAGTTCTTC,CASSLAGGLGGDEQFF
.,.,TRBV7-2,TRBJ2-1,TGTGCCAGCAGCTTAGGGGGCTTTAACAATGAGCAGTTCTTC,CASSLGGFNNEQFF
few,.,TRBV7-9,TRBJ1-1,TGTGCCAGCAGCTTTTTAGAAACTGAAGCTTTCTTT,CASSFLETEAFF
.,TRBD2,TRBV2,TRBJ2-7,TGTGCCAGCAGTGCGGGGGGGCTGTACGAGCAGTACTTC,CASSAGGLYEQYF
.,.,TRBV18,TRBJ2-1,TGTGCCAGCTCATTCGGGGACTCGGGTGAGCAGTTCTTC,CASSFGDSGEQFF
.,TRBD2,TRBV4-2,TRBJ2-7,TGTGCCAGCAGCGAGCGGGAGGGCCTTGTAGAGCAGTACTTC,CASSEREGLVEQYF
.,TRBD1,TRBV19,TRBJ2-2,TGTGCCAGTAGTATAGGGACGGGGACAGGGAGCACCGGGGAGCTGTTTTTT,CASSIGTGTGSTGELFF
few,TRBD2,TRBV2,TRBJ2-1,TGTGCCAGCAGGATAGCGGGGGGGCCCCGAAATGAGCAGTTCTTC,CASRIAGGPRNEQFF
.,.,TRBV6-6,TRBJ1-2,TGTGCCAGCAGCGCAAGCGGAACGGGCCTAGAGGGAGGCTACACCTTC,CASSASGTGLEGGYTF
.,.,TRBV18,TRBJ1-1,TGTGCCAGCTCGCCCCCACAGGGAACAAATGAAGCTTTCTTT,CASSPPQGTNEAFF
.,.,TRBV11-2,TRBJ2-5,TGTGCCAGCAGCTCCATGACTCAGACCCAGTACTTC,CASSSMTQTQYF
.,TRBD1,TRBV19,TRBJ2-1,TGTGCCACCTCAAACAGGGGATTGCCCTACAATGAGCAGTTCTTC,CATSNRGLPYNEQFF
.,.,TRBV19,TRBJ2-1,TGTGCCAGTAGTCCGGCGGGTTACAATGAGCAGTTCTTC,CASSPAGYNEQFF
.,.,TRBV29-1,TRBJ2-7,TGCAGCGTTGGCGGGACTTTTCCCTACGAGCAGTACTTC,CSVGGTFPYEQYF
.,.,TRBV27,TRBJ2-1,TGTGCCAGCAGGGGCGGGACAGTTTACAATGAGCAGTTCTTC,CASRGGTVYNEQFF
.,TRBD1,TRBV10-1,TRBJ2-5,TGCGCCAGCAGTAACGGAGGACAGGGTCAAGAGACCCAGTACTTC,CASSNGGQGQETQYF
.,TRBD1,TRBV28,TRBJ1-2,TGTGCCAGCAGTCTGGGACAGGGGGGTTGGATTTATGGCTACACCTTC,CASSLGQGGWIYGYTF
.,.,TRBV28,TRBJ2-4,TGTGCCAGCAGTCTTCTAGCCAAAAACATTCAGTACTTC,CASSLLAKNIQYF
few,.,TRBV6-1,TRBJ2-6,TGTGCCAGCAGTGGGTTAACCTACTCTGGGGCCAACGTCCTGACTTTC,CASSGLTYSGANVLTF
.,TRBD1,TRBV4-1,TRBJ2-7,TGCGCCAGCAGCCAAGGGCAGGGGGTACTCTACGAGCAGTACTTC,CASSQGQGVLYEQYF
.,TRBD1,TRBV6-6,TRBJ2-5,TGTGCCAGCAGGACAGGGGGCGAGACCCAGTACTTC,CASRTGGETQYF